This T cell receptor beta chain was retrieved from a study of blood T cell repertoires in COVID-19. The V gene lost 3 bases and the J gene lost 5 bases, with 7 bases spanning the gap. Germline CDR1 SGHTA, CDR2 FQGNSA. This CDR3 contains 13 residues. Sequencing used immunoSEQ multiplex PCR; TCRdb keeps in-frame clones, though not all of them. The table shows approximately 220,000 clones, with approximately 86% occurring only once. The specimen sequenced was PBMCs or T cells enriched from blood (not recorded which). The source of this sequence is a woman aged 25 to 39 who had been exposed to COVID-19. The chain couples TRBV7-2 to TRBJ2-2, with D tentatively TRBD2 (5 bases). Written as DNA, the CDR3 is TGTGCCAGCAGCTTGAGGGTTACCGGGGAGCTGTTTTTT. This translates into CASSLRVTGELFF. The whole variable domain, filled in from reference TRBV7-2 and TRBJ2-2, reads GAGVSQSPSNKVTEKGKDVELRCDPISGHTALYWYRQSLGQGLEFLIYFQGNSAPDKSGLPSDRFSAERTGGSVSTLTIQRTQQEDSAVYLCASSLRVTGELFFGEGSRLTVL.